One sample yielded the 18 T cell receptor beta chains listed below, sequenced in a study of blood T cell repertoires in COVID-19. TCRdb's copy holds only in-frame clones and misses some; the assay was immunoSEQ multiplex PCR. The sample consists of about 74,000 clones, under 95% of them appearing once. Source material: peripheral blood. The receptors here all came from a man in his forties or fifties with acute or convalescent COVID-19.

The J gene is TRBJ1-4, the V gene TRBV28; TRBD1 is a possible D gene (5 bases). V shed 5 bases and J shed 8 bases, with 24 bases lying between them. This CDR3 has 17 amino acids. The germline V gene has CDR1 MDHEN and CDR2 SYDVKM. DNA for the CDR3: TGTGCCAGCAGTCGGGGGACGGCACCTATGCTGGGGGAAAAACTGTTTTTT. Translating it yields CASSRGTAPMLGEKLFF.

This clone has a single count. The rearrangement uses TRBV7-9 and TRBJ2-6; a possible D gene is TRBD1 (6 bases). The ends were cut back, 4 bases at V and 2 bases at J, with 12 bases in the middle. The CDR3 totals 16 residues. Germline lookup yields CDR1 SEHNR and CDR2 FQNEAQ (reference sequence). Here the CDR3 DNA reads TGTGCCAGCAGCTGGATGACAGGCCCTGGGGCCAACGTCCTGACTTTC. It is translated as CASSWMTGPGANVLTF.

V gene TRBV27 combines with J gene TRBJ2-4, with 10 bases matching TRBD2. The germline CDR1 and CDR2 sequences are MNHEY and SMNVEV (reference sequence). After removal of 6 bases from V and 2 bases from J, the junction contained 16 bases not matched to a gene. The CDR3 contains 19 residues. The CDR3 loop is CASSLEPVSGGRSKNIQYF. DNA of the CDR3: TGTGCCAGCAGCCTCGAGCCTGTTAGCGGGGGGCGGTCCAAAAACATTCAGTACTTC.

This clone has only a few counts. This chain connects TRBV24-1 to TRBJ1-5, with 7 bases matching TRBD1. Germline V CDR1 and CDR2: KGHDR, SFDVKD. This CDR3 is built from 15 residues. V dropped 5 bases and J dropped 1; count of bases not matched to a gene: 4. The CDR3 loop is CATSGGGESNQPQHF. For the CDR3, the DNA is TGTGCCACCAGTGGAGGGGGCGAGAGCAATCAGCCCCAGCATTTT.

This rearrangement joins TRBV28 to TRBJ2-3, with 7 nucleotides matching TRBD2. This CDR3 has 14 residues. CDR1 and CDR2 from the germline V gene are MDHEN and SYDVKM. V lost 6 bases to trimming and J lost 3 bases; unmatched junction nucleotides: 6. The CDR3 nucleotides read TGTGCCAGCAGGAAGGGCGGGGGAACAGATACGCAGTATTTT. Translating gives CASRKGGGTDTQYF.

The genes are TRBV11-2 and TRBJ2-3, with D perhaps matching TRBD2 (6 bases). V lost 0 bases and J 5 bases, leaving 15 bases between the germline ends. The CDR3 is 16 residues long. Germline V gene lookup returns CDR1 SGHAT and CDR2 FQNNGV. CDR3 loop: CASSLDAAGPLDTQYF. In nucleotides, the CDR3 is TGTGCCAGCAGCTTAGATGCCGCGGGACCTTTAGATACGCAGTATTTT.

This sequence joins TRBV30 and TRBJ2-1; weak D call: TRBD2 (5 bases). Germline CDR1 is GTSNPN and CDR2 is SVGIG (reference sequence). V was trimmed by 5 bases and J by 1 base, leaving 6 bases between them. This CDR3 has 12 residues. The CDR3 DNA reads as TGTGCCTGGGGACTTTCCTACAATGAGCAGTTCTTC. It is translated as CAWGLSYNEQFF. Variable domain in full (rest from reference TRBV30 and TRBJ2-1): SQTIHQWPATLVQPVGSPLSLECTVEGTSNPNLYWYRQAAGRGLQLLFYSVGIGQISSEVPQNLSASRPQDRQFILSSKKLLLSDSGFYLCAWGLSYNEQFFGPGTRLTVL.

V is TRBV7-2 and J is TRBJ2-7; TRBD2 matches 8 bases. Germline CDR1 is SGHTA and CDR2 is FQGNSA. Germline trimming cut 3 bases from V and 0 bases from J; bases unmatched to any gene: 4. The CDR3 sequence is 15 residues long. CDR3 protein: CASSLQTSDSYEQYF. As DNA, the CDR3 is TGTGCCAGCAGCTTGCAGACTAGCGACTCCTACGAGCAGTACTTC.

The chain employs TRBV7-2 and TRBJ1-5; weak D call: TRBD1 (5 bases). CDR3 size: 16 residues. Germline CDR1 SGHTA, CDR2 FQGNSA. V lost 5 bases and J 5 bases, leaving 19 bases between the germline ends. In nucleotides, the CDR3 is TGTGCCAGCAGCCTACACGGGAGTAGGGGTTATCAGCCCCAGCATTTT. Protein product: CASSLHGSRGYQPQHF.

The chain uses TRBV28 and TRBJ1-5; D may be TRBD1 (6 bases). The CDR3 is 15 residues long. Deletions cut 1 base from V and 3 bases from J, with 10 bases between. CDR1 and CDR2 (germline): MDHEN, SYDVKM. The CDR3 DNA follows: TGTGCCAGCAGTTTATACAGGGAGATCAATCAGCCCCAGCATTTT. It is translated as CASSLYREINQPQHF.

This clone was counted a single time. This chain links TRBV6-6 with TRBJ1-2, with 10 bases matching TRBD1. Germline V gene data show CDR1 as MNHNY and CDR2 as SVGAGI (reference sequence). Unmatched junction bases numbered 3, after V lost 5 bases and J lost 6 bases. There are 13 residues in the CDR3. CDR3 residues: CASSRGQGHGYTF. CDR3 sequence (DNA): TGTGCCAGCAGTCGGGGACAGGGGCATGGCTACACCTTC.

This chain connects TRBV28 to TRBJ1-6, with 7 bases that match TRBD1. The J segment lost 9 bases and the V segment lost 7 bases, leaving 12 bases of the junction unmatched. Germline values: CDR1 MDHEN, CDR2 SYDVKM. The CDR3 totals 15 residues. The CDR3 sequence: CASIPPGQRISPLHF. The CDR3 DNA is TGTGCCAGCATTCCCCCGGGACAGCGGATTTCACCCCTCCACTTT. Supplemented by reference TRBV28 and TRBJ1-6, the full variable domain reads DVKVTQSSRYLVKRTGEKVFLECVQDMDHENMFWYRQDPGLGLRLIYFSYDVKMKEKGDIPEGYSVSREKKERFSLILESASTNQTSMYLCASIPPGQRISPLHFGNGTRLTVT.

The rearrangement links TRBV5-1 to TRBJ1-2, with D possibly TRBD1 on 6 matching bases. This CDR3 has 15 amino acids. Looked up from germline, CDR1 is SGHRS and CDR2 is YFSETQ. The V end was cut by 1 base, the J end by 4 bases, with 14 bases between. CDR3 sequence (DNA): TGCGCCAGCAGCTTGATGGGAACAGGGACCTATGGCTACACCTTC. Translating gives CASSLMGTGTYGYTF.

This sequence joins TRBV4-1 and TRBJ1-3; D uncertain. V lost 1 base and J lost 4, with 11 bases in between. Looked up from germline, CDR1 is MGHRA and CDR2 is YSYEKL. The CDR3 covers 15 residues. CDR3 sequence: CASSQGTGRGNTIYF. In nucleotides, the CDR3 is TGCGCCAGCAGCCAAGGTACGGGAAGAGGAAACACCATATATTTT.

The V call is TRBV2, the J call TRBJ2-7; 10 bases match TRBD1. This CDR3 has 14 amino acids. Germline assignment: CDR1 SNHLY and CDR2 FYNNEI. Trimming removed 5 bases from V and 4 bases from J; junction bases left unmatched: 5. The DNA of the CDR3 is TGTGCCAGCAGTCCGGACAGGGGGGAATACGAGCAGTACTTC. This gives the protein CASSPDRGEYEQYF.

The CDR3 reads CASSEEGWSNEQFF. Written as DNA, the CDR3 is TGTGCCAGCAGTGAAGAGGGCTGGAGTAATGAGCAGTTCTTC. V is TRBV6-4 and J is TRBJ2-1; TRBD2 might be the D (5 bases). Germline lookup yields CDR1 MRHNA and CDR2 SNTAGT. This CDR3 region has 14 residues. Trimming took 3 bases from V and 7 from J, leaving 13 bases between them.

This chain connects TRBV19 to TRBJ1-1; 8 positions match TRBD1. The junction had 4 bases not matched to a gene; V was cut back by 4 bases and J by 0 bases. The V gene's germline CDR1 is LNHDA and CDR2 SQIVND (reference sequence). The CDR3 has 15 residues. This chain's CDR3 is CASSKGQVMNTEAFF. As DNA, the CDR3 is TGTGCCAGTAGTAAGGGACAGGTCATGAACACTGAAGCTTTCTTT.

V is TRBV5-1 and J is TRBJ1-3; a weak D match, TRBD1 (5 bases). Germline CDR1 and CDR2: SGHRS and YFSETQ. The CDR3 spans 14 residues. With 4 bases removed from V and 3 bases from J, the gap between germline ends came to 11 bases. The CDR3 reads CASSVDSSGNTIYF. The CDR3 nucleotides are TGCGCCAGCAGCGTCGACAGTAGTGGAAACACCATATATTTT.